Described below is a single TCR beta chain sequence and its context. Data came from immunoSEQ multiplex PCR; TCRdb stores just in-frame clones and leaves some out. This sample yields about 59,000 clones, of which approximately 80% are seen a single time; roughly 13% belongs to the top ten. These data come from a study of T cells in tuberculosis. On the study more broadly: CD1B tetramers identified T cells specific for mycobacterial lipid GMM.

Germline loops: CDR1 SEHNR, CDR2 FQNEAQ (reference sequence). Unmatched junction bases numbered 4, after V lost 6 bases and J lost 5 bases. The length of the CDR3 is 13 residues. Thawed, overnight-rested PBMC were stained with GMM-loaded CD1B tetramer, viability dye and anti-CD3, then sorted. CD1B tetramers were loaded with Rhodococcus equi-derived C32 glucose monomycolate. Before cryopreservation, the sorted PBMC lost their CD14-expressing monocytes. The source is an adult woman with latent tuberculosis. The chain carries TRBV7-9 and TRBJ2-3, with 8 positions matching TRBD2. Sequencing was done on a sample of CD1b-GMM tetramer-negative cells sorted from PBMCs. CDR3 sequence (DNA): TGTGCCAGCAGTCCGGGGGGGCGAGATACGCAGTATTTT. It yields the protein CASSPGGRDTQYF.